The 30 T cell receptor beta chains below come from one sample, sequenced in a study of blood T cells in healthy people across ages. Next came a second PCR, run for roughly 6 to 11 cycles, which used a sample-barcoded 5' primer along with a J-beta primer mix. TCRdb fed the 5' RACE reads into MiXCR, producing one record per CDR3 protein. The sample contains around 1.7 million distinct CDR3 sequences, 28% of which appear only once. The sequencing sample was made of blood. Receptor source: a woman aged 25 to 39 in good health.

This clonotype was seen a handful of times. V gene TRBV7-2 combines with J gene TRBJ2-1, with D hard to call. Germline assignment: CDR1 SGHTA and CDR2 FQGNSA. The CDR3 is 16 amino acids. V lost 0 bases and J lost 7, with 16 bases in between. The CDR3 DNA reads TGTGCCAGCAGCTTAGCTTCTCTAGGACCGATGAATGAGCAGTTCTTC. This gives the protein CASSLASLGPMNEQFF.

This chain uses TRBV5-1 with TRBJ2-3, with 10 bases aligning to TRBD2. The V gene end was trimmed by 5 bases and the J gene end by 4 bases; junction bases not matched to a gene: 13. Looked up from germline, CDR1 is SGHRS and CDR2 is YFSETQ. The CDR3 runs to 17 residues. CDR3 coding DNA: TGCGCCAGCAGGGAGAGCGGGGGGGCCGTTCAGGCAGATACGCAGTATTTT. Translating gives CASRESGGAVQADTQYF.

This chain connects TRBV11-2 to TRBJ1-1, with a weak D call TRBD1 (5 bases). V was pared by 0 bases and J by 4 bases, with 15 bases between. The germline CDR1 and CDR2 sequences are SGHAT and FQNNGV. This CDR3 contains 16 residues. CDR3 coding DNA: TGTGCCAGCAGCTTAGAAGGCCGGGAAGGGGTCACTGAAGCTTTCTTT. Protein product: CASSLEGREGVTEAFF.

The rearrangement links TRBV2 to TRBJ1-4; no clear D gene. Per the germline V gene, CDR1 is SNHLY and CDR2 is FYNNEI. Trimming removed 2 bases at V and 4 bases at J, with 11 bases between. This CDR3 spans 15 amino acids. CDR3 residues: CASSELGDGNEKLFF. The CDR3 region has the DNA TGTGCCAGCAGTGAATTAGGAGACGGTAATGAAAAACTGTTTTTT.

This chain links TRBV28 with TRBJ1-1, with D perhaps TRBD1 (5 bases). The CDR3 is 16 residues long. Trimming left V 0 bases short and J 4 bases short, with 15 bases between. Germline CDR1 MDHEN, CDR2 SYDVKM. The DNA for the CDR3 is TGTGCCAGCAGTTTATGGATTACAGGAAAAGGCACTGAAGCTTTCTTT. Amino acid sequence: CASSLWITGKGTEAFF.

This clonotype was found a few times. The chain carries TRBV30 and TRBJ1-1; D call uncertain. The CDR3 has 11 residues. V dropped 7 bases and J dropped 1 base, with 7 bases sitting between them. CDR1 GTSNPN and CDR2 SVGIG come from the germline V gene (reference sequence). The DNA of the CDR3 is TGTGCCTTCAGCACGAACACTGAAGCTTTCTTT. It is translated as CAFSTNTEAFF.

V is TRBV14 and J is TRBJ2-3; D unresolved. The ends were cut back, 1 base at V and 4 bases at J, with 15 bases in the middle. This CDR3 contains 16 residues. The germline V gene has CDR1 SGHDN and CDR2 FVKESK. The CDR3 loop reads CASSQGGVRRADTQYF. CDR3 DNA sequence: TGTGCCAGCAGCCAAGGTGGAGTGCGTCGCGCAGATACGCAGTATTTT.

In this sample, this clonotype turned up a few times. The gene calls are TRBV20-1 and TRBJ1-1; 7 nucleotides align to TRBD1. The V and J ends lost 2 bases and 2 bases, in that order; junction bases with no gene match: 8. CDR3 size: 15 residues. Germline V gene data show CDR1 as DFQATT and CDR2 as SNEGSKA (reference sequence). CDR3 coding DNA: TGCAGTGCTAGATTGAACCAGGGGGTTAACACTGAAGCTTTCTTT. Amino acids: CSARLNQGVNTEAFF.

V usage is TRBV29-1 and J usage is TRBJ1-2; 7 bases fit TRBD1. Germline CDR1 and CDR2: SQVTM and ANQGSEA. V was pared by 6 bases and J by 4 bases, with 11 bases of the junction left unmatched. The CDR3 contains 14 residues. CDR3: CSVDADRAPYGYTF. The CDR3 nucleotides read TGCAGCGTCGACGCCGACAGGGCCCCCTATGGCTACACCTTC.

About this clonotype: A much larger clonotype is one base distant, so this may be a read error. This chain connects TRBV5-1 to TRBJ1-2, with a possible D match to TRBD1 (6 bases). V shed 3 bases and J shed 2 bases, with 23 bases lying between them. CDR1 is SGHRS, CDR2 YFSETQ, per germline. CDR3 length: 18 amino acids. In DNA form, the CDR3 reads TGCGCCAGCAGCTGGATGTGGATAGGGGGGCGTAGAAACTATGGCTACACCTTC. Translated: CASSWMWIGGRRNYGYTF.

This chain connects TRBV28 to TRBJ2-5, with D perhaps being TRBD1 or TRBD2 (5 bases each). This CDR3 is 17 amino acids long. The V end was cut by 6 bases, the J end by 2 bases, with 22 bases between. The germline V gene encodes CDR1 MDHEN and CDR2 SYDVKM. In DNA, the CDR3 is TGTGCCAGCAGCCGCAACCAAGATATCTGGGGGCAAGAGACCCAGTACTTC. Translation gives CASSRNQDIWGQETQYF.

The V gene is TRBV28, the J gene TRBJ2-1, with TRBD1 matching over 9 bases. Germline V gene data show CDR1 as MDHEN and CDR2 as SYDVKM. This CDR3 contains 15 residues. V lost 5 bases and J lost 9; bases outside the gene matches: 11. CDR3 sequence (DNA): TGTGCCAGCAGTGAGCCGGGACAGGGAGGGGGTGAGCAGTTCTTC. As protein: CASSEPGQGGGEQFF.

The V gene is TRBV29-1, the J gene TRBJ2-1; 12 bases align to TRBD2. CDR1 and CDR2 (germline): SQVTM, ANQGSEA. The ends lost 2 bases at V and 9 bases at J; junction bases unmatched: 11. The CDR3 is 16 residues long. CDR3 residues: CSVEIGLAGRLGEQFF. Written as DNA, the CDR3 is TGCAGCGTTGAAATTGGACTAGCGGGAAGGTTGGGTGAGCAGTTCTTC.

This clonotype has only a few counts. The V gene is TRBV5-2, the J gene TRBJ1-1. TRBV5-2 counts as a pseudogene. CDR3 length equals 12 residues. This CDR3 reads CASNAAGTEAFF. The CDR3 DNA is TGTGCCAGCAACGCCGCGGGGACTGAAGCTTTCTTT.

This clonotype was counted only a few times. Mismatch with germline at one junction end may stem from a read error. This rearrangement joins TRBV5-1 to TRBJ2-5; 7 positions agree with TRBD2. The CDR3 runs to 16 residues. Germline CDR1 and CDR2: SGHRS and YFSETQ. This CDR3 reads CAGSPTHAPGGETQYF. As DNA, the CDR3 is TGCGCCGGCAGCCCAACCCACGCCCCGGGAGGAGAGACCCAGTACTTC.

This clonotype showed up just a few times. Here the CDR3 DNA reads TGTGCCAGCAGCGCTCCACGGAATACGCAGTATTTT. Its protein product is CASSAPRNTQYF. The V and J genes are TRBV7-2 and TRBJ2-3; no definite D call. Germline V CDR1 and CDR2: SGHTA, FQGNSA. This CDR3 has 12 residues. V lost 5 bases, J lost 7 bases, and 10 bases lay in between.

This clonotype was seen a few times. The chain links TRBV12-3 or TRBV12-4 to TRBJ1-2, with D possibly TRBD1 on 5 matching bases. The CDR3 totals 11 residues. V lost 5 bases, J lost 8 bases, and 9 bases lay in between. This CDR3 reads CASSMTAGYTF. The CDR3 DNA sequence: TGTGCCAGCAGTATGACAGCCGGCTACACCTTC.

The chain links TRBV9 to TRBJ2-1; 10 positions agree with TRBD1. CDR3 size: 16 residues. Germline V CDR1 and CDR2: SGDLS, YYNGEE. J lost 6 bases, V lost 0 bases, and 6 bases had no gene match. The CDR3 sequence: CASSVGGTGVSNEQFF. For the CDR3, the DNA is TGTGCCAGCAGCGTAGGGGGGACAGGGGTAAGCAATGAGCAGTTCTTC.

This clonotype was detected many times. CDR3 in DNA: TGCAGTGCTAGAGATTCGGGAGGGCCGGGCAAAAACATTCAGTACTTC. This gives the protein CSARDSGGPGKNIQYF. This chain links TRBV20-1 with TRBJ2-4, with 8 bases matching TRBD2. The CDR3 has 16 amino acids. V trimming: 0 bases; J trimming: 3 bases; junction bases outside the gene matches: 7. Germline loops: CDR1 DFQATT, CDR2 SNEGSKA (reference sequence).

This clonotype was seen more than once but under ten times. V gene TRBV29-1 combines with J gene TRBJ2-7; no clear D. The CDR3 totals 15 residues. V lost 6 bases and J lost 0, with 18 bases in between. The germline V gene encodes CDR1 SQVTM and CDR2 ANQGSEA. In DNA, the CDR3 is TGCAGCGTATCTCAAAACACTGGCGGCTCCTACGAGCAGTACTTC. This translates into CSVSQNTGGSYEQYF.

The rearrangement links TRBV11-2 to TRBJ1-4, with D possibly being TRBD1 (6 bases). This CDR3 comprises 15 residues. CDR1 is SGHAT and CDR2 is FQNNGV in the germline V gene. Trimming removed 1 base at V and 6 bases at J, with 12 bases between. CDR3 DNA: TGTGCCAGCAGCTTAGTAGGGGGATGGGATGAAAAACTGTTTTTT. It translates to CASSLVGGWDEKLFF.

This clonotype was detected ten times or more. The CDR3 reads CASSPEQETQYF. The CDR3 nucleotides are TGTGCCAGCTCACCGGAGCAAGAGACCCAGTACTTC. J is TRBJ2-5 and V is TRBV18; D call uncertain. There are 12 residues in the CDR3. Trimming left V 3 bases short and J 2 bases short, with 4 bases between. The germline V gene encodes CDR1 KGHSH and CDR2 LQKENI.

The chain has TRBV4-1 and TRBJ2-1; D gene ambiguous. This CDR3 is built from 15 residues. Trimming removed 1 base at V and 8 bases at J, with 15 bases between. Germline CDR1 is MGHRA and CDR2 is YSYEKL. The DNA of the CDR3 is TGCGCCAGCAGCCAAGGGTTGGCTAGTGGTGATGAGCAGTTCTTC. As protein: CASSQGLASGDEQFF.

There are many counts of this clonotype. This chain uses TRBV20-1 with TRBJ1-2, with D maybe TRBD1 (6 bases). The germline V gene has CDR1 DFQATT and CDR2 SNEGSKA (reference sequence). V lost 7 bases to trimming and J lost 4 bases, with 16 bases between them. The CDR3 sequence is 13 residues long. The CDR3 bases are TGCAGTGGCACCGCAGGGGCCACCTATGGCTACACCTTC. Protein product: CSGTAGATYGYTF.

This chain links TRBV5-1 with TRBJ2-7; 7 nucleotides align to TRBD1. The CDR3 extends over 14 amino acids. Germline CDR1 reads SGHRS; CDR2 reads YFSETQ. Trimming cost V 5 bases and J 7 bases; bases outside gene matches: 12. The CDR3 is CASSLTGEVEEQYF. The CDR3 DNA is TGCGCCAGCAGTCTAACAGGGGAAGTTGAAGAGCAGTACTTC.

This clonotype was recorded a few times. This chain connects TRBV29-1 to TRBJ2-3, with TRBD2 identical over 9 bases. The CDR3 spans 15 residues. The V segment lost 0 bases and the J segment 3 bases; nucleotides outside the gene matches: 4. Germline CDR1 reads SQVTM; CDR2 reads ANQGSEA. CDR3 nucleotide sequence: TGCAGCGTTGAAGATCTTGGACTAGCGACAGATACGCAGTATTTT. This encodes CSVEDLGLATDTQYF.

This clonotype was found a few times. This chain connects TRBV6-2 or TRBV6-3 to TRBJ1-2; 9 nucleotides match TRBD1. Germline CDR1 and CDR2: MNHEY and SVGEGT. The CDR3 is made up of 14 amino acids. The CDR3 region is CTGSFGQGSFGYTF. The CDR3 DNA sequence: TGTACCGGCAGTTTCGGACAGGGGTCTTTTGGCTACACCTTC.

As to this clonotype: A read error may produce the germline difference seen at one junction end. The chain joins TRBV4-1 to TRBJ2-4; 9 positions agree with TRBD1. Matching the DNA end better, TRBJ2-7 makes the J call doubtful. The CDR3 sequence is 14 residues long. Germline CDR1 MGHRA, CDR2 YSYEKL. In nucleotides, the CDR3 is TGCGCCAGTAGCCTGTGGGACAGGGAATACGAGCAGTACTTC. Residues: CASSLWDREYEQYF.

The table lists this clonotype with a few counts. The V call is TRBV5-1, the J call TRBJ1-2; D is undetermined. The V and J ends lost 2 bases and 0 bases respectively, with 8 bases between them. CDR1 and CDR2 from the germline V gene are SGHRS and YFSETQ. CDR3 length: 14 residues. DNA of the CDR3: TGCGCCAGCAGCTTTTTCGGAGCTAACTATGGCTACACCTTC. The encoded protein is CASSFFGANYGYTF. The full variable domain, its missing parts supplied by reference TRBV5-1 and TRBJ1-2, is KAGVTQTPRYLIKTRGQQVTLSCSPISGHRSVSWYQQTPGQGLQFLFEYFSETQRNKGNFPGRFSGRQFSNSRSEMNVSTLELGDSALYLCASSFFGANYGYTFGSGTRLTVV.

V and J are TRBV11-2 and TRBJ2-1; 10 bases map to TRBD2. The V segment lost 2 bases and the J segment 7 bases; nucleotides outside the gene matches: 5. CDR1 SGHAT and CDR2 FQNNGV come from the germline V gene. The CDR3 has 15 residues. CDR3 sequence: CASSLSGGGWNEQFF. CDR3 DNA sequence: TGTGCCAGCAGCTTAAGCGGGGGGGGCTGGAATGAGCAGTTCTTC.